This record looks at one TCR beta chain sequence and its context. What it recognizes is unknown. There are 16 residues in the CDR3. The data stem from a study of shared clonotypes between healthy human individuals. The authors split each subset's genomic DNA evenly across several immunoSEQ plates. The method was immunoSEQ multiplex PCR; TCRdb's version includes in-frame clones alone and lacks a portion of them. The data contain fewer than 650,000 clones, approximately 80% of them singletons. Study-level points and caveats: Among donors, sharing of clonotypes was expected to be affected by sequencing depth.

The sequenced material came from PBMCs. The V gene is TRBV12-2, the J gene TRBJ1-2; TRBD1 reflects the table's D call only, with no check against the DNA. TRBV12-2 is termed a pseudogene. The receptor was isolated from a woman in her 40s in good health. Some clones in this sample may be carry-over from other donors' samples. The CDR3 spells CASRTVGETVNYGYTF. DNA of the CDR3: TGTGCAAGTCGGACGGTAGGAGAGACAGTGAACTATGGCTACACCTTC.